This TCR beta chain stems from a study of shared clonotypes between healthy human individuals. The method was immunoSEQ multiplex PCR; TCRdb's version includes in-frame clones alone and lacks a portion of them. Of 2 million to 3 million clones in the sample, roughly 93% are singletons; the top ten hold 0.36%. With respect to this clone: Other DNA sequences in the sample encode the same CDR3.

This TCR was recovered from a man between 18 and 35 years old in good health. Some clones in this sample may be carry-over from other donors' samples. Sequenced sample: naive CD4+ T cells from PBMCs. Subset here: CD45RA+ positively selected.

The CDR3 here is CASSFTGSYEQYF. For the CDR3, the DNA is TGTGCCAGCAGCTTCACAGGCTCCTACGAGCAGTACTTC. The chain has TRBV5-4 and TRBJ2-7, with D tentatively TRBD1 (5 bases). This CDR3 spans 13 amino acids. The V gene lost 2 bases and the J gene lost 0 bases, with 6 bases spanning the gap. The germline gives CDR1 SGHNT, CDR2 YYREEE (reference sequence).